Below, one TCR beta chain is given with its context. Its antigen remains unknown. The record originates from a study of identifying expanded T cells in peripheral blood. Findings of the study overall: Clone count variance between roughly 2-week samples rose with total template count.

No infections or other immune events were documented during collection. The germline V and J ends were trimmed by 0 bases and 6 bases, with 6 bases remaining between them. This CDR3 contains 12 residues. Looked up from germline, CDR1 is SGHRS and CDR2 is YFSETQ. Sequencing was performed with immunoSEQ multiplex PCR; in TCRdb, only in-frame clones are kept and a portion is missing. Among roughly 96,000 clones listed, roughly 88% were seen once. The sequencing input was blood. The chain is built from TRBV5-1 and TRBJ1-1; D is unresolved. This sequence was found in a person aged 18 to 75 in good health. In nucleotides, the CDR3 is TGCGCCAGCAGCTTGGCCGGGCCTGAAGCTTTCTTT. Translation: CASSLAGPEAFF.